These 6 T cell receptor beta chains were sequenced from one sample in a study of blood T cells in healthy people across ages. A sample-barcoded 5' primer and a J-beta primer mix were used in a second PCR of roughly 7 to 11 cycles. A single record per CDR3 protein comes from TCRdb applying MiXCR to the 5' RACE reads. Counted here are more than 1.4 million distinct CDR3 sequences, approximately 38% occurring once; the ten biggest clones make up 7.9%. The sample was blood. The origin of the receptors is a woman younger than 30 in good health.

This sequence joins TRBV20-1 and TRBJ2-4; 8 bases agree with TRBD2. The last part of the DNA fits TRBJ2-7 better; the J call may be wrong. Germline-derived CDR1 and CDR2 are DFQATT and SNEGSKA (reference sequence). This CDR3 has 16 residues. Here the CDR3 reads CSARAPFGAGVGEQYF. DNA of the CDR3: TGCAGTGCTAGAGCCCCCTTTGGAGCGGGAGTAGGCGAGCAGTACTTC.

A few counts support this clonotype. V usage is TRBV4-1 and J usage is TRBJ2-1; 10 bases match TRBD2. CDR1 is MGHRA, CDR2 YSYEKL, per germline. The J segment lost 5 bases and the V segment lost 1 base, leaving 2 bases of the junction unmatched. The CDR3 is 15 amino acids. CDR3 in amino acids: CASSQVAGGDNEQFF. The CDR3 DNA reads TGCGCCAGCAGCCAAGTAGCGGGGGGAGACAATGAGCAGTTCTTC.

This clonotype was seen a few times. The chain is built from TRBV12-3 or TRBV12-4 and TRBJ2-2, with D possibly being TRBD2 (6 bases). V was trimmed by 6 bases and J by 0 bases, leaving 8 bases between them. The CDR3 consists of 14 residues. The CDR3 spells CASRGGTNTGELFF. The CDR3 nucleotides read TGTGCCAGCAGGGGGGGAACGAACACCGGGGAGCTGTTTTTT.

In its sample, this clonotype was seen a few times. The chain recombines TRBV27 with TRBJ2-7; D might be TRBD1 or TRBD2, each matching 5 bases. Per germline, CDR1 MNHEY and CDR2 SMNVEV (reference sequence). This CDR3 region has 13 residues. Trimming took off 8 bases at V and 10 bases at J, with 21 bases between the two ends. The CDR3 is CASSRGSMRPQYF. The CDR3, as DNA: TGTGCCAGCTCCCGGGGCTCCATGAGGCCCCAGTACTTC.

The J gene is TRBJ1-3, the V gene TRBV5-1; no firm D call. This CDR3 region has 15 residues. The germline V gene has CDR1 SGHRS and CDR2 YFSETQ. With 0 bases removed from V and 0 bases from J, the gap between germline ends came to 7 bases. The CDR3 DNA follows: TGCGCCAGCAGCTTGGGCGGGATCTCTGGAAACACCATATATTTT. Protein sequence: CASSLGGISGNTIYF. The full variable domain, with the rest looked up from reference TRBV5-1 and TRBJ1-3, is KAGVTQTPRYLIKTRGQQVTLSCSPISGHRSVSWYQQTPGQGLQFLFEYFSETQRNKGNFPGRFSGRQFSNSRSEMNVSTLELGDSALYLCASSLGGISGNTIYFGEGSWLTVV.

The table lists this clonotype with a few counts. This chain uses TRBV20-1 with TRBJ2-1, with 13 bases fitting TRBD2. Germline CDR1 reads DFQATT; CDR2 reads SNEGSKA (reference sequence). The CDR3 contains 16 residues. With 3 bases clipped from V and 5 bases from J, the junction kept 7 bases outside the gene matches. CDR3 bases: TGCAGTGCTAGCAAAACCGGGACTAGCGGGGACAATGAGCAGTTCTTC. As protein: CSASKTGTSGDNEQFF.